This T cell receptor (beta chain) was captured by sequencing in a study of regulatory T cells in long-lasting Graves disease. Across the study: Over 5 years on antithyroid drugs plus positive TSH receptor antibodies marked Graves' disease as persistent. General study points: Persistent patients had a count of shared public clonotypes (around 2,700) that exceeded that of new patients (around 910). Persistent disease showed a preference for TRBV28, TRBJ1-2 and TRBJ2-5.

In this sample, this clonotype turned up a few times. The antigen is not known. Germline V gives CDR1 SGHDN, CDR2 FVKESK. With 1 base removed from V and 4 bases from J, the gap between germline ends came to 4 bases. The CDR3 totals 13 residues. Time point denoted: persistent/refractory GD, antithyroid drugs over 5 years with positive TRAb. PBMCs were the source of the RNA used for TCR sequencing. Doctors identified Graves' disease using the American Thyroid Association guidelines. Sequencing libraries for TCR beta were prepared with iRepertoire HTBI primers and Arm-PCR of CDR3 regions. TCRdb itself ran the multiplex PCR reads through MiXCR, one entry per CDR3 protein. Altogether hundreds of thousands of distinct CDR3 sequences are present, approximately 23% being singletons, with the ten largest covering 13%.

The sample was peripheral blood mononuclear cells (PBMCs), taken when the disease was refractory, from a patient treated with antithyroid drugs. The V gene is TRBV14, the J gene TRBJ1-4; D is undetermined. This TCR was sampled from a female donor with Graves disease. The CDR3 region is CASSQALNEKLFF. As DNA, the CDR3 is TGTGCCAGCAGCCAAGCCCTTAATGAAAAACTGTTTTTT.